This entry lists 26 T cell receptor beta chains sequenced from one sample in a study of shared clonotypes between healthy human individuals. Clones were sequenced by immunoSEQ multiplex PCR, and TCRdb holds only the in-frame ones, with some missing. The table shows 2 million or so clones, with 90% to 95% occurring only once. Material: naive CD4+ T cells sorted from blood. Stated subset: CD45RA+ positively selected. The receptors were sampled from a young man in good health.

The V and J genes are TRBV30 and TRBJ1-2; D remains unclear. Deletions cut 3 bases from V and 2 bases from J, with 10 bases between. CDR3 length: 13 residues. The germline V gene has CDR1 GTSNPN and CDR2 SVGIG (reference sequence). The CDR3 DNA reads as TGTGCCTGGAGGATAGGTCTGAACTATGGCTACACCTTC. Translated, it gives CAWRIGLNYGYTF.

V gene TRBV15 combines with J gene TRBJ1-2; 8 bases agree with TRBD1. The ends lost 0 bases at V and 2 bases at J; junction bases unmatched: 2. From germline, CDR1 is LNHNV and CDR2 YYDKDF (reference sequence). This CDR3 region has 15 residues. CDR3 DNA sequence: TGTGCCACCAGCAGAGATTGGACAGGGAACTATGGCTACACCTTC. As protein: CATSRDWTGNYGYTF. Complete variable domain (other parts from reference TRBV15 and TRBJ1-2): DAMVIQNPRYQVTQFGKPVTLSCSQTLNHNVMYWYQQKSSQAPKLLFHYYDKDFNNEADTPDNFQSRRPNTSFCFLDIRSPGLGDTAMYLCATSRDWTGNYGYTFGSGTRLTVV.

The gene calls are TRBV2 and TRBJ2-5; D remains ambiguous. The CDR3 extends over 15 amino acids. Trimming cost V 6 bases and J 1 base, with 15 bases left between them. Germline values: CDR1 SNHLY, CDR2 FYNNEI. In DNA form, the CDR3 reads TGTGCCAGCAGATTAGTTGGATCGTCCCAAGAGACCCAGTACTTC. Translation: CASRLVGSSQETQYF.

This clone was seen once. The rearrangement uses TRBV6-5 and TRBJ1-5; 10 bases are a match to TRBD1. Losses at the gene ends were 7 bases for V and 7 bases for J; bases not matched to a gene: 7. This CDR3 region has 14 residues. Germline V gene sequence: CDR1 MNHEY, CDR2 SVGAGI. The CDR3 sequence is CASTDGQGGQPQHF. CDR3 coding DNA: TGTGCCAGCACCGACGGACAGGGGGGACAGCCCCAGCATTTT.

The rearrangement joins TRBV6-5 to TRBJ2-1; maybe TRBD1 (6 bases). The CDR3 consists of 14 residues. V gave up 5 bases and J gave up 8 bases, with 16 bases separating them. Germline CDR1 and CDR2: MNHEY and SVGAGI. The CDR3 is CASSHGQGSDEQFF. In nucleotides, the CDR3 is TGTGCCAGCAGTCACGGGCAGGGGAGTGATGAGCAGTTCTTC.

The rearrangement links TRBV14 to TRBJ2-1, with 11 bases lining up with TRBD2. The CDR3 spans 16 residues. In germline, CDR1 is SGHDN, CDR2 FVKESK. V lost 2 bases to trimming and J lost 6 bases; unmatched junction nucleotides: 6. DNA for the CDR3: TGTGCCAGCAGCCAACCGGGACTAGCGGCTATCAATGAGCAGTTCTTC. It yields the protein CASSQPGLAAINEQFF.

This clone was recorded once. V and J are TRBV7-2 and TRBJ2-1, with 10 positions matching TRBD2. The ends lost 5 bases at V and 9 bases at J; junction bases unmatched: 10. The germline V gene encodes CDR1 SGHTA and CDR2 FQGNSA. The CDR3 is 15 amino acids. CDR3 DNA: TGTGCCAGCAGCGCAGTAGCGGGAGGAGGGGTTGAGCAGTTCTTC. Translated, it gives CASSAVAGGGVEQFF.

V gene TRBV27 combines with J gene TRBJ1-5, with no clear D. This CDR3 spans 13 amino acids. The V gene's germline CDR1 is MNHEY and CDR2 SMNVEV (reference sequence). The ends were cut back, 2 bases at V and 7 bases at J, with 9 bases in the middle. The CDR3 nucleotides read TGTGCCAGCAGTTTAGGGGTTGCGCAGCCCCAGCATTTT. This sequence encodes CASSLGVAQPQHF.

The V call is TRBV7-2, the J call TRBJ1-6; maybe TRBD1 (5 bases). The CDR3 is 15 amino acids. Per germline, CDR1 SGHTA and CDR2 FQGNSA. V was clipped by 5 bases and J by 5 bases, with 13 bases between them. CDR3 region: CASSPGTAHNSPLHF. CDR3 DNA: TGTGCCAGCAGCCCAGGGACTGCACATAATTCACCCCTCCACTTT.

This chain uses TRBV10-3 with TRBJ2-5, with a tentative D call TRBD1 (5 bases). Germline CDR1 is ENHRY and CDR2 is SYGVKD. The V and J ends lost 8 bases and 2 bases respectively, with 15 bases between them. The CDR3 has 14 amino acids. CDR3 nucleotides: TGTGCCATCGGGTCGGGCAGGGCTCAAGAGACCCAGTACTTC. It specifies CAIGSGRAQETQYF.

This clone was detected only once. CDR3: CASSPVEGGETQYF. The DNA for the CDR3 is TGCGCCAGCAGCCCAGTAGAGGGAGGGGAGACCCAGTACTTC. V is TRBV5-1 and J is TRBJ2-5; 7 positions agree with TRBD2. CDR1 and CDR2 (germline): SGHRS, YFSETQ. The CDR3 loop spans 14 amino acids. V gave up 4 bases and J gave up 5 bases; unmatched junction bases: 8.

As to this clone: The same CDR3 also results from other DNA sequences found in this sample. The CDR3 is CASSPGQGGYGYTF. DNA of the CDR3: TGCGCCAGCAGCCCTGGACAGGGGGGCTATGGCTACACCTTC. The V and J genes are TRBV5-1 and TRBJ1-2, with 10 bases identical to TRBD1. J lost 4 bases, V lost 4 bases, and 4 bases had no gene match. The CDR3 loop spans 14 amino acids. From germline, CDR1 is SGHRS and CDR2 YFSETQ.

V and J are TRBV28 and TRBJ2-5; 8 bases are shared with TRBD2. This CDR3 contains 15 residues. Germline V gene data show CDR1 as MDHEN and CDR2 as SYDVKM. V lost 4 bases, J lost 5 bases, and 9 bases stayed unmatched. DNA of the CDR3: TGTGCCAGCAGTTCCTCGGGCGGGGGGAGTGAGACCCAGTACTTC. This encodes CASSSSGGGSETQYF.

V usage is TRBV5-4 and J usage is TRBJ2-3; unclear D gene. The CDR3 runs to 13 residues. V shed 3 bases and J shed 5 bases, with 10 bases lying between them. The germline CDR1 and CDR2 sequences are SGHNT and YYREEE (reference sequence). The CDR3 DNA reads TGTGCCAGCAGCTCCGGGTTTGAAGATACGCAGTATTTT. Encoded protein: CASSSGFEDTQYF.

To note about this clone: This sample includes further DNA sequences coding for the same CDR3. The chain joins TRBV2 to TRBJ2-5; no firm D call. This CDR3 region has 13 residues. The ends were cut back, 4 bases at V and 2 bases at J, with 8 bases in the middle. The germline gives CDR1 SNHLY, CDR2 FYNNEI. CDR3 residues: CASSGGTQETQYF. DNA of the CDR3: TGTGCCAGCAGTGGAGGCACGCAAGAGACCCAGTACTTC.

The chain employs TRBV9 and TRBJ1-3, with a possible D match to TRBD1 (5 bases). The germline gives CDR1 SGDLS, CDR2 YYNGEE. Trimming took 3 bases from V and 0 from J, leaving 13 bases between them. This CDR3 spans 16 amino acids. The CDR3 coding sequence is TGTGCCAGCAGCGGGTCGGCAGGGTACTCTGGAAACACCATATATTTT. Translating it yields CASSGSAGYSGNTIYF.

CDR3 nucleotides: TGTGCCAGCAGTGGACAGGGGGCGGGAGACGAGCAGTACTTC. Translating gives CASSGQGAGDEQYF. J is TRBJ2-7 and V is TRBV2; 10 positions agree with TRBD1. CDR1 and CDR2 (germline): SNHLY, FYNNEI. V was pared by 4 bases and J by 5 bases, with 5 bases of the junction left unmatched. There are 14 residues in the CDR3.

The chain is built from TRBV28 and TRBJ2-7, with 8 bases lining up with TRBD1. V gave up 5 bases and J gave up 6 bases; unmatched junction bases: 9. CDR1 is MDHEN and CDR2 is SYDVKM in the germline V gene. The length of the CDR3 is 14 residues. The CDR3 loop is CASSQRTGLIEQYF. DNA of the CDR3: TGTGCCAGCAGTCAACGGACAGGGCTTATCGAGCAGTACTTC.

CDR3 nucleotide sequence: TGTGCCAGCAGCTTTTCGGGAGCTACCGGGGAGCTGTTTTTT. Translated, it gives CASSFSGATGELFF. The V call is TRBV7-9, the J call TRBJ2-2, with D possibly being TRBD2 (6 bases). The V and J ends lost 3 bases and 5 bases respectively, with 10 bases between them. From germline, CDR1 is SEHNR and CDR2 FQNEAQ (reference sequence). The CDR3 sequence is 14 residues long.

CDR3 in amino acids: CASRLRDNSPLHF. CDR3 nucleotides: TGTGCCAGCAGGTTACGGGATAATTCACCCCTCCACTTT. The V and J genes are TRBV6-5 and TRBJ1-6; D call uncertain. The germline gives CDR1 MNHEY, CDR2 SVGAGI. V gave up 6 bases and J gave up 5 bases, with 8 bases separating them. The CDR3 contains 13 residues.

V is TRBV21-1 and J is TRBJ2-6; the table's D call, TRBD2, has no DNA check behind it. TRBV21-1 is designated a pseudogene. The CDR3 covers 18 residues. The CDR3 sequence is CASSKDPGSGSGANVLTF. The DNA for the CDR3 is TGTGCCAGCAGCAAAGACCCGGGTTCCGGATCTGGGGCCAACGTCCTGACTTTC.

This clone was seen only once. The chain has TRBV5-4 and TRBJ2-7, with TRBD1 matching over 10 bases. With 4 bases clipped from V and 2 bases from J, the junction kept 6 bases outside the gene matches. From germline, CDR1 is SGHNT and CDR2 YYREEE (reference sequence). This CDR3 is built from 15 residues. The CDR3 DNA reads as TGTGCCAGCAGCAGAACTGGACAGGGGGCCTACGAGCAGTACTTC. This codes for CASSRTGQGAYEQYF.

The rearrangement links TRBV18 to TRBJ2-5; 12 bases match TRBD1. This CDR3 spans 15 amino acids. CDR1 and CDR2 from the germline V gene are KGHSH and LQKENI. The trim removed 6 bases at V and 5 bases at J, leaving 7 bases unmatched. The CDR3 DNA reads TGTGCCAGCTCGGAGGGACAGGGGGCGCGGGAGACCCAGTACTTC. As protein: CASSEGQGARETQYF.

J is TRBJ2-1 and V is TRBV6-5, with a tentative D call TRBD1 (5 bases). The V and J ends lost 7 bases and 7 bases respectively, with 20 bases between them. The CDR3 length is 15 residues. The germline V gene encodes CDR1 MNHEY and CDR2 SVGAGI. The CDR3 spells CASTSPGNKGNEQFF. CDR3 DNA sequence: TGTGCCAGCACCAGTCCGGGCAACAAGGGGAATGAGCAGTTCTTC.

In DNA, the CDR3 is TGTGCCAGCTCCCCTCCGGCCGCCGTGGAGGCAAACACCGGGGAGCTGTTTTTT. Protein: CASSPPAAVEANTGELFF. The chain employs TRBV18 and TRBJ2-2; a weak D match, TRBD2 (5 bases). Trimming took off 6 bases at V and 2 bases at J, with 22 bases between the two ends. The germline V gene has CDR1 KGHSH and CDR2 LQKENI. The CDR3 has 18 residues.

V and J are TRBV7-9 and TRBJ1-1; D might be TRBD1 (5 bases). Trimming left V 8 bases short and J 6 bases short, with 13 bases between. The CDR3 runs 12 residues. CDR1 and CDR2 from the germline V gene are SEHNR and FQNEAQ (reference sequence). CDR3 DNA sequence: TGTGCCAGCGGTACCCAGGGCGCTGAAGCTTTCTTT. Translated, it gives CASGTQGAEAFF.